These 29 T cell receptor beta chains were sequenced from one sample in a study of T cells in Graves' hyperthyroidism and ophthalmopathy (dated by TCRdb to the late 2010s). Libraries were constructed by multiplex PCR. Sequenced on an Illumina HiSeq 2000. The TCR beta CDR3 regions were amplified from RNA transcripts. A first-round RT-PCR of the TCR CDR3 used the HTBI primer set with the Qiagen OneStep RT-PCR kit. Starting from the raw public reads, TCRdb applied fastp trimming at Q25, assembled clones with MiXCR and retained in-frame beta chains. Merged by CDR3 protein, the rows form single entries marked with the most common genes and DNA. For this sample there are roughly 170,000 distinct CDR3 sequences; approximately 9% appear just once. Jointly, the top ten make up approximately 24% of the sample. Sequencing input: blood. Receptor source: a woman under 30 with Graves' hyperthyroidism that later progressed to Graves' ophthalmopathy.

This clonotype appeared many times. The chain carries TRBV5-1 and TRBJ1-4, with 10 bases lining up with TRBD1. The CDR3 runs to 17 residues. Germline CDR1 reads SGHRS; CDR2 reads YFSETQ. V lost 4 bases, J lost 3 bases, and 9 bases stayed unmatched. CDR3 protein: CASSPGQGSGSNEKLFF. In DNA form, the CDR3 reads TGCGCCAGCAGCCCGGGACAGGGGTCGGGCTCTAATGAAAAACTGTTTTTT.

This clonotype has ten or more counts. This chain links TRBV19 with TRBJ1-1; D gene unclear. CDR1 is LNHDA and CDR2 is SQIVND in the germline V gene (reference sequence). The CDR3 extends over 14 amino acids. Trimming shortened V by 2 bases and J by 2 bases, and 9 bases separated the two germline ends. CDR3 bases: TGTGCCAGTAGTATACTTGCAGAAAACACTGAAGCTTTCTTT. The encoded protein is CASSILAENTEAFF. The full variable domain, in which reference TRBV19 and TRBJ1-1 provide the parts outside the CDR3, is DGGITQSPKYLFRKEGQNVTLSCEQNLNHDAMYWYRQDPGQGLRLIYYSQIVNDFQKGDIAEGYSVSREKKESFPLTVTSAQKNPTAFYLCASSILAENTEAFFGQGTRLTVV.

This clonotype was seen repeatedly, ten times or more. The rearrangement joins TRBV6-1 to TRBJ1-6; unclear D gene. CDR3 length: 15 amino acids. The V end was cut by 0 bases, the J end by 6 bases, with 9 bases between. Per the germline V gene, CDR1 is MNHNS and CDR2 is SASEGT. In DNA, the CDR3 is TGTGCCAGCAGTGAAGCAGGACCGGGTAATTCACCCCTCCACTTT. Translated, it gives CASSEAGPGNSPLHF.

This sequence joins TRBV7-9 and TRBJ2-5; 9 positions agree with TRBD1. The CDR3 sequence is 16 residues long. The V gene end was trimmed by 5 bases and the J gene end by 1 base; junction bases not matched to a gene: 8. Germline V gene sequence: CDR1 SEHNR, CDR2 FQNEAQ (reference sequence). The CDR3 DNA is TGTGCCAGCAGCCTAATACAGGGGGCTCCCCAAGAGACCCAGTACTTC. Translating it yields CASSLIQGAPQETQYF.

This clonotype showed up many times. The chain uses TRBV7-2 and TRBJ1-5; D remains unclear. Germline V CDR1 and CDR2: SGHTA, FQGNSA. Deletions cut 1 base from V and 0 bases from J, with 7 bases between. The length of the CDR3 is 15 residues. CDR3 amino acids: CASSLVSHSNQPQHF. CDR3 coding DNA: TGTGCCAGCAGCTTAGTGTCGCATAGCAATCAGCCCCAGCATTTT.

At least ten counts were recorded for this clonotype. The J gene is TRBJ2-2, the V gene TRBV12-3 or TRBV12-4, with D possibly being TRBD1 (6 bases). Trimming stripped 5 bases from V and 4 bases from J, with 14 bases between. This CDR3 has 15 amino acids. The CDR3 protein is CASSTTGKGTGELFF. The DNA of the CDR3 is TGTGCCAGCAGTACAACAGGGAAGGGCACCGGGGAGCTGTTTTTT.

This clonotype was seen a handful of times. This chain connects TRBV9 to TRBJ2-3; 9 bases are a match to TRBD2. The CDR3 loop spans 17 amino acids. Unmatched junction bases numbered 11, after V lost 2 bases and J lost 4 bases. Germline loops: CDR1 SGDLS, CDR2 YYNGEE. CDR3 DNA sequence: TGTGCCAGCAGCGTCAGCCCGGGACTAGCCCACGCAGATACGCAGTATTTT. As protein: CASSVSPGLAHADTQYF.

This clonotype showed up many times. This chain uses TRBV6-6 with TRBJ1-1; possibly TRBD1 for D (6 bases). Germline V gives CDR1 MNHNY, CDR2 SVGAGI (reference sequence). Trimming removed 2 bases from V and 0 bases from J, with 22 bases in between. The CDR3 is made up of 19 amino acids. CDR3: CASSYTLFSPDRLNTEAFF. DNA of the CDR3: TGTGCCAGCAGTTACACCCTTTTCAGCCCGGACAGATTGAACACTGAAGCTTTCTTT.

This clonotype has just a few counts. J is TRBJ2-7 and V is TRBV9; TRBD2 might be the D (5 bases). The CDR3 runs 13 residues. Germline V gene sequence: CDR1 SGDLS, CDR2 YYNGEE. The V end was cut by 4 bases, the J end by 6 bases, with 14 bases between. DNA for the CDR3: TGTGCCAGCAGCCCCCCCGGGGATATCGAGCAGTACTTC. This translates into CASSPPGDIEQYF.

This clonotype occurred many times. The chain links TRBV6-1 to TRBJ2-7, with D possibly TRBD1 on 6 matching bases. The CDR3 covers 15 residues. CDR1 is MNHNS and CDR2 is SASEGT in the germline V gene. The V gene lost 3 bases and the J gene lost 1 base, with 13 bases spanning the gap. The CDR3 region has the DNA TGTGCCAGCAGTGACCCTGTCAGGGGATCCTACGAGCAGTACTTC. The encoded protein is CASSDPVRGSYEQYF.

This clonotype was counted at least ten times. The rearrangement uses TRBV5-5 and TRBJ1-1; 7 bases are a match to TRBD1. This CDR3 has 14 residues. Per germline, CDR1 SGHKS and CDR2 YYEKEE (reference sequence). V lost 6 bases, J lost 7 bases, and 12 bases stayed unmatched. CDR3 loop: CASNEGEGAVEAFF. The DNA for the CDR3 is TGTGCCAGCAACGAGGGGGAGGGGGCTGTTGAAGCTTTCTTT. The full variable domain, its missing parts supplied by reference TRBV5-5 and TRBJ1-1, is DAGVTQSPTHLIKTRGQQVTLRCSPISGHKSVSWYQQVLGQGPQFIFQYYEKEERGRGNFPDRFSARQFPNYSSELNVNALLLGDSALYLCASNEGEGAVEAFFGQGTRLTVV.

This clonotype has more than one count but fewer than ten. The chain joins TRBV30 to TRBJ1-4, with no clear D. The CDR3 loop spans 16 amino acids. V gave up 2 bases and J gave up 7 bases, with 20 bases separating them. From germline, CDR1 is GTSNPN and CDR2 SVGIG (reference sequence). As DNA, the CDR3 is TGTGCCTGGAGTCCCCCCCCGGCAAGGAGAAGTGAAAAACTGTTTTTT. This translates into CAWSPPPARRSEKLFF.

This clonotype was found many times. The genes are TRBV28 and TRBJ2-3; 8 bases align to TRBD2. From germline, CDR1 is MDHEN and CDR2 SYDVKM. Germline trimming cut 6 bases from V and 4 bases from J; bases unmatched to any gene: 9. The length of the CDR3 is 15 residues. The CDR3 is CASRRAGVLADTQYF. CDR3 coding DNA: TGTGCCAGCAGGAGAGCGGGAGTGTTGGCAGATACGCAGTATTTT.

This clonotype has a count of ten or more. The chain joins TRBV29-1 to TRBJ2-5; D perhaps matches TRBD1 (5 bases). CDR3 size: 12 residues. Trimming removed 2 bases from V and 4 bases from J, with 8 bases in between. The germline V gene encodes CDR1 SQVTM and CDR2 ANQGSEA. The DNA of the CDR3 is TGCAGCGTTGAACAGGGCGGAGAGACCCAGTACTTC. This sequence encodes CSVEQGGETQYF.

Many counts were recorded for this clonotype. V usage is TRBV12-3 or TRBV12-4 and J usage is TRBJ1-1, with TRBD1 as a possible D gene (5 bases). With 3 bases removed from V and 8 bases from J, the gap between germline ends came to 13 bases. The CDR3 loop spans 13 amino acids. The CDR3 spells CASSFGAGNEAFF. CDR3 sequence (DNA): TGTGCCAGCAGTTTCGGGGCGGGGAACGAAGCTTTCTTT.

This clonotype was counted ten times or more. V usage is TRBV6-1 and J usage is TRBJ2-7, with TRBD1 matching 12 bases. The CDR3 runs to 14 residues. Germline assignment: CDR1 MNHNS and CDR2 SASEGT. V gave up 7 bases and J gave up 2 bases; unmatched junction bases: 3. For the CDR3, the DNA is TGTGCCAGCACTCGGGACAGGGGGCCCTACGAGCAGTACTTC. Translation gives CASTRDRGPYEQYF.

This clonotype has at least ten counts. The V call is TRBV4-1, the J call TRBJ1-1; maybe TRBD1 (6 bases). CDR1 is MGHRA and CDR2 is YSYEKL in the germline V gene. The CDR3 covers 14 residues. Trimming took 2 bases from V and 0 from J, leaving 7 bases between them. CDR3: CASSQQGLNTEAFF. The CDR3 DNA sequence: TGCGCCAGCAGCCAACAGGGGTTGAACACTGAAGCTTTCTTT.

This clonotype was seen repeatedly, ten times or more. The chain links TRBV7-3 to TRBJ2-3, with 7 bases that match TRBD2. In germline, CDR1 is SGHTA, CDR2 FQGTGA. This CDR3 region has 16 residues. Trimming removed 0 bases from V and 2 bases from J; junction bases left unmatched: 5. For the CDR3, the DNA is TGTGCCAGCAGCTTAACGGGGGGGGGGACCACAGATACGCAGTATTTT. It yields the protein CASSLTGGGTTDTQYF.

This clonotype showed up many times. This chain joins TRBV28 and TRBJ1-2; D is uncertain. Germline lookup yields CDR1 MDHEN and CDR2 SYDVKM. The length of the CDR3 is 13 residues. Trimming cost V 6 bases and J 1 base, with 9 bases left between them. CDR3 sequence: CASRSGYNYGYTF. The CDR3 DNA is TGTGCCAGCAGGTCCGGTTATAACTATGGCTACACCTTC.

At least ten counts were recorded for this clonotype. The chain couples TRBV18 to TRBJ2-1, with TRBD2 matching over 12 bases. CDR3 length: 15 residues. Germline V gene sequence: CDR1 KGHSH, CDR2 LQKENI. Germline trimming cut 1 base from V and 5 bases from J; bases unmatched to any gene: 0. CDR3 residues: CASSPRTSGDNEQFF. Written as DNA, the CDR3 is TGTGCCAGCTCACCACGGACTAGCGGGGACAATGAGCAGTTCTTC.

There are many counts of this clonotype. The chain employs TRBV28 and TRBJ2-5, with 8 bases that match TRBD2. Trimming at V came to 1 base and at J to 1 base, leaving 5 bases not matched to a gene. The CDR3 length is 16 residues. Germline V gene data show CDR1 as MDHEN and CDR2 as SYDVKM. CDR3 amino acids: CASSLYAGGTQETQYF. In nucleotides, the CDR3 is TGTGCCAGCAGTTTATATGCGGGGGGTACCCAAGAGACCCAGTACTTC. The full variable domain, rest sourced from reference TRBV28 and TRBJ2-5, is DVKVTQSSRYLVKRTGEKVFLECVQDMDHENMFWYRQDPGLGLRLIYFSYDVKMKEKGDIPEGYSVSREKKERFSLILESASTNQTSMYLCASSLYAGGTQETQYFGPGTRLLVL.

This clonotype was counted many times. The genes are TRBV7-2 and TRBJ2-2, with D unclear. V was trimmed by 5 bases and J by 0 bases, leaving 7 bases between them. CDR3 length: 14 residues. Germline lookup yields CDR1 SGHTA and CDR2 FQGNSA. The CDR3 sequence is CASSLDANTGELFF. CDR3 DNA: TGTGCCAGCAGCCTGGATGCGAACACCGGGGAGCTGTTTTTT.

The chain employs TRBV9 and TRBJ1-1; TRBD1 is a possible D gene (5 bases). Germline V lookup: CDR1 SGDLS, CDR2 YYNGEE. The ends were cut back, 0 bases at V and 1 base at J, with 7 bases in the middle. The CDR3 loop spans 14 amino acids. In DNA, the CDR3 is TGTGCCAGCAGCGTAGGACAGACGAACACTGAAGCTTTCTTT. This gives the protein CASSVGQTNTEAFF.

DNA for the CDR3: TGTGCCAGCAGCCCCACAATGGACCCTTTGGATACGCAGTATTTT. The encoded protein is CASSPTMDPLDTQYF. The chain couples TRBV6-1 to TRBJ2-3; D unresolved. The CDR3 is made up of 15 amino acids. Germline V lookup: CDR1 MNHNS, CDR2 SASEGT. V was cut by 6 bases and J by 6 bases, with 19 bases left in between.

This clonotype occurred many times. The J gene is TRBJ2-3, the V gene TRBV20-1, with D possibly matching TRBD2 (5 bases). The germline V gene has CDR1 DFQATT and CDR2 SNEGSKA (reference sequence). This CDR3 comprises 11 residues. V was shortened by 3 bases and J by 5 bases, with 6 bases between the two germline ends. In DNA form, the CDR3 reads TGCAGTGCTAGGGCGGGAGATACGCAGTATTTT. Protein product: CSARAGDTQYF.

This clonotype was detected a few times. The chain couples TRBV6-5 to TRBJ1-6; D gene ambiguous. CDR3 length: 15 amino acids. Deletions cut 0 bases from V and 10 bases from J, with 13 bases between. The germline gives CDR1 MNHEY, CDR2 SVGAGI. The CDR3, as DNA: TGTGCCAGCAGTTACTCTGAGGCCGCGGGCTCACCCCTCCACTTT. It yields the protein CASSYSEAAGSPLHF.

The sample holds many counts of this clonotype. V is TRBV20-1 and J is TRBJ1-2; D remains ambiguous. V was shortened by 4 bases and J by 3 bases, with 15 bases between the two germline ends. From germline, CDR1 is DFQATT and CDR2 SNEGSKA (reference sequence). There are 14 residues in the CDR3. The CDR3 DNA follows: TGCAGTGCTAAAAACGGCGATGGGGACTATGGCTACACCTTC. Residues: CSAKNGDGDYGYTF.

CDR3 coding DNA: TGTGCCAGCAGCCCCCTTTCTAGCAGTTACACAGATACGCAGTATTTT. Protein sequence: CASSPLSSSYTDTQYF. The chain is built from TRBV7-7 and TRBJ2-3; maybe TRBD2 (5 bases). V was pared by 5 bases and J by 2 bases, with 17 bases between. The CDR3 has 16 amino acids. Germline-derived CDR1 and CDR2 are SSHAT and FNYEAQ (reference sequence). Combining the CDR3 with reference TRBV7-7 and TRBJ2-3 gives the whole variable domain GAGVSQSPRYKVTKRGQDVTLRCDPISSHATLYWYQQALGQGPEFLTYFNYEAQPDKSGLPSDRFSAERPEGSISTLTIQRTEQRDSAMYRCASSPLSSSYTDTQYFGPGTRLTVL.

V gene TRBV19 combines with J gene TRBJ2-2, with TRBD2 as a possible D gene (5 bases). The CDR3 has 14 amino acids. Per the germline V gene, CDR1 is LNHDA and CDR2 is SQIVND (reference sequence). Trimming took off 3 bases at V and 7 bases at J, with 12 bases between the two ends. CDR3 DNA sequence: TGTGCCAGTAGTATGACCAGACGGGACGGGGAGCTGTTTTTT. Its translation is CASSMTRRDGELFF. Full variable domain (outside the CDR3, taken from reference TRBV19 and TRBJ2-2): DGGITQSPKYLFRKEGQNVTLSCEQNLNHDAMYWYRQDPGQGLRLIYYSQIVNDFQKGDIAEGYSVSREKKESFPLTVTSAQKNPTAFYLCASSMTRRDGELFFGEGSRLTVL.